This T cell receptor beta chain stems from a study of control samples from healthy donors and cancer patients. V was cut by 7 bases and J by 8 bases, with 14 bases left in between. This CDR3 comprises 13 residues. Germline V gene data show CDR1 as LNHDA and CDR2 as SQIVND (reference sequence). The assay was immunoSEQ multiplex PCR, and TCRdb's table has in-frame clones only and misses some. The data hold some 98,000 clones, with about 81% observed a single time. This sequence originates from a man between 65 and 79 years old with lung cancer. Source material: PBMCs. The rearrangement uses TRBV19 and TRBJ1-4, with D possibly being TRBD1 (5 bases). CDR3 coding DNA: TGTGCCAGTACCGACGAGGGACCGGAAAAACTGTTTTTT. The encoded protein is CASTDEGPEKLFF.